This entry features one T cell receptor beta chain sequence. As processed by the authors: Estimated nucleated cell counts came from reference gene primer amplification. Some clones are missing from TCRdb's copy, which holds only in-frame ones; the method was immunoSEQ multiplex PCR. The V and J calls and the clone size are those of that table, but D and trimming were determined from the DNA. Among some 160,000 clones listed, more than 70% were seen once. Trimming stripped 3 bases from V and 11 bases from J, with 7 bases between. This CDR3 has 9 amino acids. The germline V gene encodes CDR1 DFQATT and CDR2 SNEGSKA (reference sequence). This sample is drawn from a study of blood T cell repertoires in COVID-19. Study as a whole: Collection of acute and convalescent COVID-19 samples took place in the United States, Italy and Spain. Sources were T cells, B-cell-depleted T cells, or PBMCs; the material itself was cDNA or gDNA.

Sequenced material: peripheral blood. The sequence came from a woman aged 45-65 years with acute or convalescent COVID-19. The rearrangement uses TRBV20-1 and TRBJ1-2; tentatively, D is TRBD1 (5 bases). The CDR3 spells CSARTDYTF. Written as DNA, the CDR3 is TGCAGTGCTAGGACAGATTACACCTTC.